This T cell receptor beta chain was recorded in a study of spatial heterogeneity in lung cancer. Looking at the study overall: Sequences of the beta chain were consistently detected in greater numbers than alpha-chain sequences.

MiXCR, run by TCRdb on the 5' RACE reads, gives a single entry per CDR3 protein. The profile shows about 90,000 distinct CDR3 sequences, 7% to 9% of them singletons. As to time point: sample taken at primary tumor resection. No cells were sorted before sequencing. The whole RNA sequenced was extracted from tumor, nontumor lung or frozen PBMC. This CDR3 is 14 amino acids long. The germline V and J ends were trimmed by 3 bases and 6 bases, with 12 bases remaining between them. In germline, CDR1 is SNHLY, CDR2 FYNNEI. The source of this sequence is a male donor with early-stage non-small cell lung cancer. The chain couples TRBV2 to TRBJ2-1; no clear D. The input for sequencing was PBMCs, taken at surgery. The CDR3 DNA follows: TGTGCCAGCAGTGAGATAGGTCTGGGCAATGAGCAGTTCTTC. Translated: CASSEIGLGNEQFF.